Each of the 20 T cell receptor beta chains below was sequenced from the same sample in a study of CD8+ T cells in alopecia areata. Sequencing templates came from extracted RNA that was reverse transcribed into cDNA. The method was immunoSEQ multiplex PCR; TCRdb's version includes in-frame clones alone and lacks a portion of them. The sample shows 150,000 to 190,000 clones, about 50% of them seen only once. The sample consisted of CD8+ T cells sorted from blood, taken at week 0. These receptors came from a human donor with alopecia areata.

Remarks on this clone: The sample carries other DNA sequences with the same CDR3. CDR3 sequence reads: CAWSVGTEAFF. CDR3 DNA sequence: TGTGCCTGGAGTGTGGGCACTGAAGCTTTCTTT. The rearrangement uses TRBV30 and TRBJ1-1, with D unresolved. CDR1 is GTSNPN and CDR2 is SVGIG in the germline V gene (reference sequence). The V gene lost 0 bases and the J gene lost 4 bases, with 3 bases spanning the gap. This CDR3 comprises 11 residues.

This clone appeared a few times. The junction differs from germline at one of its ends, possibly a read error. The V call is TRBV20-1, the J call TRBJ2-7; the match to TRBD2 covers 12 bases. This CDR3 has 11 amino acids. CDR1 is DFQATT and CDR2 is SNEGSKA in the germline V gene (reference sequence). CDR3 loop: CSATGTSGLIF. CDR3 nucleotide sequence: TGCAGTGCCACCGGGACTAGCGGGCTTATCTTC.

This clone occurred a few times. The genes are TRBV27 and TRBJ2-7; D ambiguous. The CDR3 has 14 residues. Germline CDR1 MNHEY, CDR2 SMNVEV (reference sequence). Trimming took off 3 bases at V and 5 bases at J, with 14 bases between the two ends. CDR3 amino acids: CASSFTFPRDEQYF. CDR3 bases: TGTGCCAGCAGTTTCACCTTCCCCCGGGACGAGCAGTACTTC.

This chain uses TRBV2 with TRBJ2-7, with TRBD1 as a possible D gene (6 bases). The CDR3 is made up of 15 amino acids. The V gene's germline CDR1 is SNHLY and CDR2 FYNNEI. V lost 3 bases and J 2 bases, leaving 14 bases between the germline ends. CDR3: CASSDGRQVTYEQYF. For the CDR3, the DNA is TGTGCCAGCAGTGATGGTAGACAGGTGACCTACGAGCAGTACTTC.

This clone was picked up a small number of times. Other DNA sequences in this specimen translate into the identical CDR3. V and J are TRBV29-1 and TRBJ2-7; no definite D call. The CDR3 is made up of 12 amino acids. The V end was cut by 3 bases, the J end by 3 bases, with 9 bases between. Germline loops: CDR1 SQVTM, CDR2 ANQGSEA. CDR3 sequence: CSVEAENYEQYF. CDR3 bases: TGCAGCGTTGAGGCAGAAAACTACGAGCAGTACTTC.

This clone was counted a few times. The CDR3 spells CASSQRQNNEKLFF. CDR3 nucleotides: TGCGCCAGCAGCCAGAGACAGAATAATGAAAAACTGTTTTTT. V usage is TRBV4-1 and J usage is TRBJ1-4, with a possible D match to TRBD1 (5 bases). The CDR3 has 14 residues. CDR1 is MGHRA and CDR2 is YSYEKL in the germline V gene. V was pared by 3 bases and J by 4 bases, with 9 bases between.

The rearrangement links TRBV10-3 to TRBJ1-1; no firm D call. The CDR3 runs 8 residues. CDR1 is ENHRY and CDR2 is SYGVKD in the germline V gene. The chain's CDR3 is CATHEAFF. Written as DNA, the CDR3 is TGTGCTACACATGAAGCTTTCTTT.

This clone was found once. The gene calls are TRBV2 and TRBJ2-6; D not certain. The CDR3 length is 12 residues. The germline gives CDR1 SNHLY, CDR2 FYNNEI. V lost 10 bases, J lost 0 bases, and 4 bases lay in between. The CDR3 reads CAITSGANVLTF. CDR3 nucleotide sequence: TGTGCCATCACCTCTGGGGCCAACGTCCTGACTTTC.

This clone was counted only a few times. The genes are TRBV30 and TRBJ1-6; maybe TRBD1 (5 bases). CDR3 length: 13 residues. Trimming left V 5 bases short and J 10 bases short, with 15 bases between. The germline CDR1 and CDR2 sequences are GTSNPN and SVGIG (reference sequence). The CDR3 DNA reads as TGTGCCTGGGAGGATCTTCAGGGCTCACCCCTCCACTTT. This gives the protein CAWEDLQGSPLHF.

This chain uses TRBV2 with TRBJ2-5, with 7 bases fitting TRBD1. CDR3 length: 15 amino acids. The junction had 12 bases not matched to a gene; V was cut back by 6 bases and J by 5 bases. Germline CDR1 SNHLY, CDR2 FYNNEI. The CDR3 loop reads CASRGFYRGKETQYF. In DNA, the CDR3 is TGTGCCAGCAGAGGGTTCTACAGGGGCAAGGAGACCCAGTACTTC.

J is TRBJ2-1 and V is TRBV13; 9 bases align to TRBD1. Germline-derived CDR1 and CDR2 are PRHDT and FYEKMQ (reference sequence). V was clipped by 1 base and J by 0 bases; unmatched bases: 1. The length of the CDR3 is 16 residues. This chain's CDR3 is CASSLEGQGSYNEQFF. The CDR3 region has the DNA TGTGCCAGCAGCTTAGAGGGACAGGGCTCCTACAATGAGCAGTTCTTC. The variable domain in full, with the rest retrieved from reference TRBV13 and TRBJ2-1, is AAGVIQSPRHLIKEKRETATLKCYPIPRHDTVYWYQQGPGQDPQFLISFYEKMQSDKGSIPDRFSAQQFSDYHSELNMSSLELGDSALYFCASSLEGQGSYNEQFFGPGTRLTVL.

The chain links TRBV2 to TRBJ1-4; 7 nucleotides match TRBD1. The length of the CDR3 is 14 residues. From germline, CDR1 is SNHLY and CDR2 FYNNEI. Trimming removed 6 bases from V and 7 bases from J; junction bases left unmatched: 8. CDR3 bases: TGTGCCAGCAGCGCTAGACAGGGTGGTGAAAAACTGTTTTTT. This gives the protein CASSARQGGEKLFF.

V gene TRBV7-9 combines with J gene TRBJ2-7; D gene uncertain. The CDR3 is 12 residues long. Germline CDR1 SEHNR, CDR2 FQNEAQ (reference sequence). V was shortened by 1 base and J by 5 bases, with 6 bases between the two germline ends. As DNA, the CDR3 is TGTGCCAGCAGCTTAGAGGGTAACGAGCAGTACTTC. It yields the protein CASSLEGNEQYF.

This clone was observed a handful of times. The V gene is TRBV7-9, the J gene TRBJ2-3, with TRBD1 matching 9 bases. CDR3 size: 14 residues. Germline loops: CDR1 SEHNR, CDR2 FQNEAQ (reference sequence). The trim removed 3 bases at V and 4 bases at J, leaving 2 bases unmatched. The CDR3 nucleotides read TGTGCCAGCAGCTTGACAGGGGGACCAGATACGCAGTATTTT. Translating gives CASSLTGGPDTQYF.

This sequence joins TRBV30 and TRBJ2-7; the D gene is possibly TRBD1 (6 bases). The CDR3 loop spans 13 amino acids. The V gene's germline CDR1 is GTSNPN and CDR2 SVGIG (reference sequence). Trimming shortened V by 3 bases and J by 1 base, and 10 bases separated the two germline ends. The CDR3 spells CAWREQGSYEQYF. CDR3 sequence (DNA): TGTGCCTGGAGGGAACAGGGTTCCTACGAGCAGTACTTC.

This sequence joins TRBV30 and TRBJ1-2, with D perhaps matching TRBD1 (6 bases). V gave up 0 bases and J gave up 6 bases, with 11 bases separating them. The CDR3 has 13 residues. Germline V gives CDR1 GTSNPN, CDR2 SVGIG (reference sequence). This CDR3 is CAWSVVRGDGYTF. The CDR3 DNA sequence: TGTGCCTGGAGTGTCGTCAGGGGAGATGGCTACACCTTC.

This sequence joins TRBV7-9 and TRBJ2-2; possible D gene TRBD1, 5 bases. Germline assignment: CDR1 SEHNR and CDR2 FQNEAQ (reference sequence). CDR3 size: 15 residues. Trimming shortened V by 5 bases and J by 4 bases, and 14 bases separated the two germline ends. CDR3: CASSMTATTTGELFF. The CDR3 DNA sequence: TGTGCCAGCAGCATGACAGCCACGACCACCGGGGAGCTGTTTTTT.

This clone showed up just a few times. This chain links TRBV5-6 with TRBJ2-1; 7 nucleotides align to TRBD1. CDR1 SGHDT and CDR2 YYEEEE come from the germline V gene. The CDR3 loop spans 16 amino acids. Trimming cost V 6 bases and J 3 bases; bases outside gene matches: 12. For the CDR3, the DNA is TGTGCCAGCAAGCTGTCTGGGGACAGTAGCTACAATGAGCAGTTCTTC. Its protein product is CASKLSGDSSYNEQFF. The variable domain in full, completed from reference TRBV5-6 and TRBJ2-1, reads DAGVTQSPTHLIKTRGQQVTLRCSPKSGHDTVSWYQQALGQGPQFIFQYYEEEERQRGNFPDRFSGHQFPNYSSELNVNALLLGDSALYLCASKLSGDSSYNEQFFGPGTRLTVL.

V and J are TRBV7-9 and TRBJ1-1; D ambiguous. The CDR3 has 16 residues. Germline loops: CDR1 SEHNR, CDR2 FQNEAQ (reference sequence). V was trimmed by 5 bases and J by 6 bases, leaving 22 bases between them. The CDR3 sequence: CASSAGRMGILAEAFF. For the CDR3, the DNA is TGTGCCAGCAGCGCCGGACGTATGGGGATCCTAGCTGAAGCTTTCTTT.

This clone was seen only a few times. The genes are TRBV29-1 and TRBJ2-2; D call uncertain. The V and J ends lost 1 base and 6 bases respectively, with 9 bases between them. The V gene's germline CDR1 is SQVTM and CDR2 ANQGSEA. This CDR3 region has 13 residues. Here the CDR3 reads CSVEVASAGELFF. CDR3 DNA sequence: TGCAGCGTTGAAGTGGCGTCTGCCGGGGAGCTGTTTTTT.